This TCR beta chain was sequenced in a study of T cells in localized non-small cell lung cancer. Study-wide points: It was uninvolved adjacent lung that showed the highest T cell clonality, exceeding tumor. Because researchers sequenced only one region of the tumor, heterogeneity is still possible. Appearance in adjacent lung was seen for a median 57 of the top 100 tumor clones. Prolonged overall survival went with higher T cell density in the blood.

Profiling relied on immunoSEQ multiplex PCR, and the TCRdb table lists in-frame clones only, not all of them. Of 4,000 to 5,000 clones listed, 28% are singletons. The germline gives CDR1 SGHNT, CDR2 YENEEA. V gave up 6 bases and J gave up 0 bases, with 12 bases separating them. The CDR3 loop spans 15 amino acids. Concerning this clone: Antigen specificity is unknown.

The starting material was lung tumor tissue, obtained before any cancer treatment. The origin of this receptor is a man aged 40 to 70 with stage II lung adenocarcinoma. V gene TRBV11-3 combines with J gene TRBJ2-1; D not resolved. The CDR3 protein is CASRLSPGSYNEQFF. The DNA of the CDR3 is TGTGCCAGCAGACTTAGCCCGGGCTCCTACAATGAGCAGTTCTTC.